A single sample is the source of the 2 T cell receptor beta chains below, sequenced in a study of neurological immune-mediated disorders. TCRdb passed the 5' RACE reads through MiXCR, listing each CDR3 protein once. The sample records 66,000 or so distinct CDR3 sequences, nearly 3.5% being singletons. Source material: PBMCs. The receptors derive from a man between 40 and 49 years old with multiple sclerosis.

This clonotype was recorded many times. The genes are TRBV7-9 and TRBJ1-2; no definite D call. This CDR3 has 13 residues. Germline lookup yields CDR1 SEHNR and CDR2 FQNEAQ (reference sequence). The V gene lost 5 bases and the J gene lost 6 bases, with 13 bases spanning the gap. CDR3 region: CASSENSVDGYTF. The CDR3 DNA is TGTGCCAGCAGCGAGAATTCTGTGGATGGCTACACCTTC.

This clonotype was counted many times. The chain has TRBV20-1 and TRBJ2-3; 10 bases map to TRBD2. The V and J ends lost 1 base and 5 bases, in that order; junction bases with no gene match: 6. The CDR3 sequence is 15 residues long. Germline values: CDR1 DFQATT, CDR2 SNEGSKA (reference sequence). CDR3 bases: TGCAGTGCTAGAGGCGGGACTAGCGTAGGAGATACGCAGTATTTT. Translation gives CSARGGTSVGDTQYF.